Listed below are T cell receptor beta chains from one sample, sequenced in a study of shared clonotypes between healthy human individuals. Repertoires were generated with immunoSEQ multiplex PCR, while TCRdb's copy carries only in-frame clones and drops some. The data show about 580,000 clones, with roughly 98% seen just once and less than 0.35% held by the top ten. The sequencing input was naive CD8+ T cells sorted from blood. The receptors come from a man younger than 45 in good health. Both conserved end residues are trimmed from each CDR3. Clone sizes are given selectively: once, few, many, or a class where the clone is expanded.

TRBJ2-2 - TRBV11-2 ASSLVGQGNTGELF
TRBJ2-3 - TRBV11-3 ASSLRRGARGDTQY
TRBJ2-5 - TRBV15 ATSRDILAGAETQY
TRBJ2-3 - TRBV11-2 ASSLDPVGDTQY
TRBJ2-3 once TRBV9 ASSAGVQAADTQY
TRBJ1-5 - TRBV19 ASSWDLYSNQPQH
TRBJ2-3 - TRBV9 ASSVSHGYTDTQY
TRBJ2-5 - TRBV11-2 ASSSTWTGGETQY
TRBJ2-2 - TRBV7-9 ASSLSVRGGELF
TRBJ2-3 - TRBV11-2 ATTLGAGGETDTQY
TRBJ2-1 - TRBV29-1 SVEVEGTSGSRRSYNEQF
TRBJ2-7 - TRBV27 ASSLNRAYEQY
TRBJ2-5 - TRBV5-4 ASSLGGQEETQY
TRBJ2-4 - TRBV2 ASSPDSLAKNIQY
TRBJ1-1 - TRBV27 ASSLTQGGTEAF
TRBJ2-5 - TRBV7-9 ASRGLVQETQY
TRBJ2-7 once TRBV19 ASYNRDRGRRLAGNPPYEQY
TRBJ1-1 - TRBV5-1 ASSLAGQPNTEAF
TRBJ2-7 - TRBV9 ASSVADTGYEQY
TRBJ1-4 - TRBV6-1 ASRDQQGVQF
TRBJ1-2 - TRBV6-5 ASSLNLDYGYT
TRBJ1-1 - TRBV20-1 SVDRNTEAF
TRBJ2-7 - TRBV10-2 ASRKGEQY
TRBJ2-7 few TRBV5-6 ASSWDSYEQY